The 18 T cell receptor beta chains below all came from one sample that was sequenced in a study of regulatory T cells in long-lasting Graves disease. The time point was: newly diagnosed GD, antithyroid drugs for less than 3 months. PBMCs provided the RNA from which the TCR library was made. Arm-PCR of CDR3 regions and iRepertoire HTBI primers were used to build TCR beta libraries. TCRdb recomputed calls from the multiplex PCR reads with MiXCR, one row per CDR3 protein. The table includes roughly 380,000 distinct CDR3 sequences, roughly a sixth detected once. The sequencing used peripheral blood mononuclear cells (PBMCs), collected at new diagnosis, from a patient treated with antithyroid drugs. The receptors come from a female donor with Graves disease.

Points on this clonotype: At one boundary the junction diverges from the germline segment, which might be a read error. J is TRBJ2-7 and V is TRBV9; D remains unclear. The germline gives CDR1 SGDLS, CDR2 YYNGEE. The CDR3 is 13 residues long. The CDR3 spells CASGVDKSYEQYF. The CDR3 DNA reads as TGTGCCAGCGGCGTAGATAAGTCTTACGAGCAGTACTTC.

The V call is TRBV7-3, the J call TRBJ2-2; no definite D call. The germline CDR1 and CDR2 sequences are SGHTA and FQGTGA. Trimming left V 6 bases short and J 3 bases short, with 14 bases between. This CDR3 has 15 residues. The CDR3 here is CASRGDLGDTGELFF. The CDR3 region has the DNA TGTGCCAGCAGGGGTGATCTTGGGGACACCGGGGAGCTGTTTTTT.

Concerning this clonotype itself: One end of the junction is discordant with germline, which a read error may explain. The V gene is TRBV27, the J gene TRBJ2-7, with a weak D call TRBD1 (5 bases). Germline assignment: CDR1 MNHEY and CDR2 SMNVEV (reference sequence). The CDR3 is 16 amino acids. CDR3: CASSLGAGPSSYEQHF. The CDR3 bases are TGTGCCAGCAGTTTAGGGGCAGGGCCTTCCTCCTACGAGCAGCACTTC.

This clonotype was seen at least ten times. The V call is TRBV7-9, the J call TRBJ2-1, with 7 bases fitting TRBD2. Per the germline V gene, CDR1 is SEHNR and CDR2 is FQNEAQ (reference sequence). This CDR3 has 17 residues. V lost 3 bases and J lost 4; bases outside the gene matches: 12. The CDR3 sequence is CASSFRFAGEGYNEQFF. The CDR3 nucleotides read TGTGCCAGCAGCTTTAGATTTGCGGGAGAGGGATACAATGAGCAGTTCTTC.

This clonotype was seen at least ten times. The chain recombines TRBV5-5 with TRBJ1-2; the D is unclear. V shed 3 bases and J shed 1 base, with 16 bases lying between them. Germline V gene lookup returns CDR1 SGHKS and CDR2 YYEKEE (reference sequence). The CDR3 runs to 16 residues. The CDR3 DNA follows: TGTGCCAGCAGCTGGCCTGGCAGTGGATTTAACTATGGCTACACCTTC. Translation: CASSWPGSGFNYGYTF.

The chain uses TRBV5-4 and TRBJ1-2; D ambiguous. CDR1 is SGHNT and CDR2 is YYREEE in the germline V gene (reference sequence). The CDR3 consists of 13 residues. Trimming stripped 0 bases from V and 8 bases from J, with 11 bases between. The CDR3 region is CASSLAEVSGYTF. The CDR3 DNA reads as TGTGCCAGCAGCTTGGCGGAGGTGAGCGGCTACACCTTC.

This clonotype came up many times. The gene calls are TRBV20-1 and TRBJ2-3; D ambiguous. V lost 0 bases and J 2 bases, leaving 6 bases between the germline ends. Germline V gives CDR1 DFQATT, CDR2 SNEGSKA (reference sequence). This CDR3 region has 13 residues. CDR3 region: CSARDENTDTQYF. Here the CDR3 DNA reads TGCAGTGCTAGAGATGAGAACACAGATACGCAGTATTTT.

This clonotype was recorded at least ten times. Relative to the germline gene, one junction end is altered; a read error may explain this. The chain employs TRBV5-1 and TRBJ1-2, with no clear D. Per the germline V gene, CDR1 is SGHRS and CDR2 is YFSETQ. This CDR3 has 14 amino acids. The CDR3 region is CASSPDGPNYGYTF. In DNA form, the CDR3 reads TGTGCCAGCAGTCCTGACGGACCTAACTATGGCTACACCTTC.

The V gene is TRBV27, the J gene TRBJ1-6; D unclear. The V gene lost 2 bases and the J gene lost 10 bases, with 18 bases spanning the gap. This CDR3 has 16 amino acids. From germline, CDR1 is MNHEY and CDR2 SMNVEV (reference sequence). CDR3 nucleotide sequence: TGTGCCAGCAGTTTAAGTGTCCTCGCGGGTGGGTCACCCCTCCACTTT. It yields the protein CASSLSVLAGGSPLHF.

This clonotype was counted many times. This rearrangement joins TRBV5-1 to TRBJ1-1; TRBD1 might be the D (5 bases). V lost 2 bases, J lost 4 bases, and 24 bases lay in between. CDR1 is SGHRS and CDR2 is YFSETQ in the germline V gene. This CDR3 is 18 amino acids long. The CDR3 DNA reads TGCGCCAGCAGCTTCAGTTGGGGCCCGGGGTTGGAGTCCACTGAAGCTTTCTTT. Translating gives CASSFSWGPGLESTEAFF.

The V and J genes are TRBV5-1 and TRBJ2-7; tentative D call: TRBD1 (6 bases). This CDR3 is built from 14 residues. Trimming stripped 1 base from V and 7 bases from J, with 15 bases between. Germline lookup yields CDR1 SGHRS and CDR2 YFSETQ. As DNA, the CDR3 is TGCGCCAGCAGCTTGTTGCAGGGGCAAAAAGAGCAGTACTTC. It specifies CASSLLQGQKEQYF.

In this sample, this clonotype turned up many times. This sequence joins TRBV27 and TRBJ1-1; D gene unclear. Trimming removed 8 bases at V and 3 bases at J, with 10 bases between. CDR1 is MNHEY, CDR2 SMNVEV, per germline (reference sequence). The CDR3 extends over 12 amino acids. This CDR3 is CASYSWDTEAFF. In DNA form, the CDR3 reads TGTGCCAGCTACTCCTGGGACACTGAAGCTTTCTTT.

The count of this clonotype is one. The chain carries TRBV2 and TRBJ2-7, with TRBD2 matching 9 bases. Germline V gene sequence: CDR1 SNHLY, CDR2 FYNNEI. J lost 3 bases, V lost 4 bases, and 4 bases had no gene match. The CDR3 consists of 14 residues. In DNA form, the CDR3 reads TGTGCCAGCAGTGGGACTAGCGTCATCTACGAGCAGTACTTC. As protein: CASSGTSVIYEQYF.

V gene TRBV9 combines with J gene TRBJ2-2; TRBD2 agrees at 8 bases. This CDR3 has 16 amino acids. The V and J ends lost 3 bases and 5 bases, in that order; junction bases with no gene match: 9. In germline, CDR1 is SGDLS, CDR2 YYNGEE. CDR3 loop: CASSAGGTRGTGELFF. The CDR3 nucleotides are TGTGCCAGCAGCGCTGGGGGGACTAGGGGTACCGGGGAGCTGTTTTTT.

V gene TRBV14 combines with J gene TRBJ2-2; D call uncertain. Trimming cost V 0 bases and J 1 base, with 12 bases left between them. The CDR3 contains 17 residues. The germline gives CDR1 SGHDN, CDR2 FVKESK. In DNA form, the CDR3 reads TGTGCCAGCAGCCAAGATCTCGGGTATCGGAACACCGGGGAGCTGTTTTTT. It codes for CASSQDLGYRNTGELFF. Filled out from reference TRBV14 and TRBJ2-2, the complete variable domain reads EAGVTQFPSHSVIEKGQTVTLRCDPISGHDNLYWYRRVMGKEIKFLLHFVKESKQDESGMPNNRFLAERTGGTYSTLKVQPAELEDSGVYFCASSQDLGYRNTGELFFGEGSRLTVL.

This clonotype showed up many times. This rearrangement joins TRBV20-1 to TRBJ2-7; 7 bases agree with TRBD2. Germline values: CDR1 DFQATT, CDR2 SNEGSKA (reference sequence). The V segment lost 2 bases and the J segment 0 bases; nucleotides outside the gene matches: 1. The CDR3 extends over 13 amino acids. The DNA of the CDR3 is TGCAGTGCTAGACGGGACTACTCCTACGAGCAGTACTTC. As protein: CSARRDYSYEQYF.

A remark on this clonotype: At one boundary the junction diverges from the germline segment, which might be a read error. The gene calls are TRBV19 and TRBJ2-1; 8 bases are a match to TRBD2. The germline gives CDR1 LNHDA, CDR2 SQIVND (reference sequence). CDR3 size: 15 residues. The CDR3: CTSTSLAAGGYEQFF. Here the CDR3 DNA reads TGTACCAGTACCTCGTTGGCGGCGGGGGGCTATGAGCAGTTCTTC.

Many counts were recorded for this clonotype. The V call is TRBV20-1, the J call TRBJ2-1; D is uncertain. V gave up 0 bases and J gave up 3 bases, with 6 bases separating them. The CDR3 consists of 13 residues. Per germline, CDR1 DFQATT and CDR2 SNEGSKA (reference sequence). DNA of the CDR3: TGCAGTGCTAGAGACCCAGGCTACAATGAGCAGTTCTTC. As protein: CSARDPGYNEQFF.